This TCR beta chain came from a study of T cell repertoires in cytomegalovirus infection. Whole-study context: From public TCR beta signatures came an indication of both CMV infection and matching HLA type.

Germline V CDR1 and CDR2: SNHLY, FYNNEI. V was pared by 6 bases and J by 10 bases, with 13 bases between. This CDR3 comprises 13 residues. TCRdb re-called the reads through MiXCR, storing one row per CDR3 protein. Here the sample spans some 300,000 distinct CDR3 sequences, around a sixth being singletons. This clonotype was observed a handful of times. The antigen remains unidentified. General study findings and limits: Totalled public TCR beta family frequency picked out people who carried CMV plus the relevant HLA. In two of eight donors, the top clonotype was HLA-C-restricted CMV-specific.

Sequenced: PBMCs. The sequence derives from a human donor in good health (CMV status not recorded). Some clones in this sample may be carry-over from other donors' samples. The V call is TRBV2, the J call TRBJ1-6, with a tentative D call TRBD1 (5 bases). The CDR3 DNA is TGTGCCAGCAGGGTGGTAGGGGAATCACCCCTCCACTTT. The encoded protein is CASRVVGESPLHF.